This is a list of T cell receptor beta chains from one sample in a study of blood T cell repertoires in COVID-19. Profiled with immunoSEQ multiplex PCR; TCRdb holds only in-frame clones, not every one. The data show 70,000 or so clones, more than 85% seen once. The sequenced sample consisted of peripheral blood. The receptor source for this set is a man between 65 and 85 years old with active COVID-19. CDR3s include the opening cysteine and the closing phenylalanine or tryptophan. The D gene is left open where the match is weak.

D	J	V	CDR3	DNA
TRBD2	TRBJ2-1	TRBV9	CASSPRTSGSYNEQFF	TGTGCCAGCAGCCCCCGGACTAGCGGGTCCTACAATGAGCAGTTCTTC
NA	TRBJ2-7	TRBV6-2/TRBV6-3	CASSYPQELGAEQYF	TGTGCCAGCAGTTACCCCCAGGAGCTGGGGGCCGAGCAGTACTTC
NA	TRBJ2-3	TRBV6-6	CASSPGLHLGGSTDTQYF	TGTGCCAGCAGTCCCGGGCTCCATTTGGGGGGTAGCACAGATACGCAGTATTTT
NA	TRBJ2-2	TRBV16	CASSQLGSRVGELFF	TGTGCCAGCAGCCAACTCGGGTCCAGGGTCGGGGAGCTGTTTTTT
TRBD1	TRBJ2-7	TRBV5-4	CASRGQGAYEQYF	TGTGCCAGCAGGGGACAGGGGGCGTACGAGCAGTACTTC
TRBD2	TRBJ2-7	TRBV13	CASSFRTSGRAGYEQYF	TGTGCCAGCAGCTTTAGAACTAGCGGGAGGGCCGGCTACGAGCAGTACTTC
NA	TRBJ2-1	TRBV4-2	CASSLMRGGGNEQFF	TGTGCCAGCAGCCTCATGCGGGGAGGTGGCAATGAGCAGTTCTTC
NA	TRBJ2-7	TRBV6-1	CASSELAEQYF	TGTGCCAGCAGTGAATTAGCAGAGCAGTACTTC
TRBD1	TRBJ1-1	TRBV7-8	CASSPGGTGNTEAFF	TGTGCCAGCAGCCCCGGGGGGACAGGGAACACTGAAGCTTTCTTT
NA	TRBJ2-5	TRBV30	CAWSAAGAETQYF	TGTGCCTGGAGTGCGGCGGGGGCCGAGACCCAGTACTTC
TRBD2	TRBJ2-3	TRBV7-2	CASSPPARLAETDTQYF	TGTGCCAGCAGCCCCCCCGCACGGCTAGCGGAGACAGATACGCAGTATTTT
NA	TRBJ1-5	TRBV27	CASPWHRVSNQPQHF	TGTGCCAGCCCCTGGCACAGGGTGAGCAATCAGCCCCAGCATTTT
NA	TRBJ2-7	TRBV4-1	CASSQGRRDEQYF	TGCGCCAGCAGCCAAGGGCGGCGGGACGAGCAGTACTTC
NA	TRBJ1-3	TRBV5-4	CASSPWDTRNTIYF	TGTGCCAGCAGCCCATGGGACACAAGAAACACCATATATTTT
TRBD2	TRBJ2-3	TRBV9	CASSSKTSGGPTDTQYF	TGTGCCAGCAGCTCCAAGACTAGCGGGGGACCCACAGATACGCAGTATTTT
NA	TRBJ2-7	TRBV5-4	CASSGPSADSYEQYF	TGTGCCAGCAGCGGACCTAGCGCCGACTCCTACGAGCAGTACTTC